The 27 T cell receptor beta chains below all came from one sample that was sequenced in a study of blood T cell repertoires in COVID-19. Sequencing was performed with immunoSEQ multiplex PCR; in TCRdb, only in-frame clones are kept and a portion is missing. Among roughly 40,000 clones listed, about 87% were seen once. Sequenced sample: peripheral blood. Every receptor here comes from a woman in her thirties or forties with acute or convalescent COVID-19.

The chain employs TRBV28 and TRBJ2-1, with 11 bases identical to TRBD2. V was clipped by 6 bases and J by 5 bases; unmatched bases: 15. This CDR3 spans 18 amino acids. CDR1 MDHEN and CDR2 SYDVKM come from the germline V gene. CDR3: CASSPGLAGRDRHNEQFF. DNA for the CDR3: TGTGCCAGCAGCCCTGGACTAGCGGGTCGGGACCGGCACAATGAGCAGTTCTTC.

The chain couples TRBV12-3 or TRBV12-4 to TRBJ1-1; D remains ambiguous. The V end lost 2 bases, the J end lost 11 bases, and 15 bases lay between the germline ends. The CDR3 has 13 amino acids. The CDR3 DNA follows: TGTGCCAGCAGTTTAAGTCCGGCCGCCGGGGCTTTCTTT. This sequence encodes CASSLSPAAGAFF.

The V and J genes are TRBV2 and TRBJ2-1, with D uncertain. Trimming pared 4 bases from V and 6 bases from J, leaving 4 bases between. Germline CDR1 is SNHLY and CDR2 is FYNNEI. The CDR3 loop spans 11 amino acids. CDR3 nucleotide sequence: TGTGCCAGCAGTGGTAGCAATGAGCAGTTCTTC. Its protein product is CASSGSNEQFF.

The chain is built from TRBV4-3 and TRBJ2-3, with 7 bases identical to TRBD1. The junction had 3 bases not matched to a gene; V was cut back by 3 bases and J by 0 bases. The CDR3 is 15 amino acids. Germline V CDR1 and CDR2: LGHNA, YSLEER. DNA for the CDR3: TGCGCCAGCAGCCACACCAGGGGGAGCACAGATACGCAGTATTTT. This codes for CASSHTRGSTDTQYF.

The CDR3 DNA reads TGTGCCAGCAGTTTACTAGCGGGAGAAGGGAATGAGCAGTTCTTC. This encodes CASSLLAGEGNEQFF. The chain couples TRBV27 to TRBJ2-1; 10 bases line up with TRBD2. This CDR3 region has 15 residues. Germline-derived CDR1 and CDR2 are MNHEY and SMNVEV (reference sequence). V was clipped by 2 bases and J by 7 bases; unmatched bases: 5.

This rearrangement joins TRBV6-5 to TRBJ2-7; D not resolved. With 0 bases removed from V and 1 base from J, the gap between germline ends came to 13 bases. Per the germline V gene, CDR1 is MNHEY and CDR2 is SVGAGI. This CDR3 region has 16 residues. The CDR3 nucleotides read TGTGCCAGCAGTTACTCACCAGGTTTAGGTTCCTACGAGCAGTACTTC. Protein: CASSYSPGLGSYEQYF.

This chain uses TRBV5-3 with TRBJ2-4, with 7 bases fitting TRBD1. TRBV5-3 is an ORF; its function is uncertain. J lost 0 bases, V lost 4 bases, and 7 bases had no gene match. The CDR3 spans 16 residues. The CDR3 here is CARSDRGQLAKNIQYF. CDR3 DNA: TGTGCCAGAAGCGATCGGGGACAGCTAGCCAAAAACATTCAGTACTTC.

The rearrangement links TRBV24-1 to TRBJ2-3, with 8 bases matching TRBD1. The CDR3 runs 15 residues. Germline trimming cut 6 bases from V and 0 bases from J; bases unmatched to any gene: 4. In germline, CDR1 is KGHDR, CDR2 SFDVKD. The CDR3 nucleotides are TGTGCCACCAGTTTCGGACAGGGCAGCACAGATACGCAGTATTTT. Translated, it gives CATSFGQGSTDTQYF.

The gene calls are TRBV7-9 and TRBJ1-5, with TRBD1 matching 10 bases. The CDR3 spans 14 residues. In germline, CDR1 is SEHNR, CDR2 FQNEAQ (reference sequence). Unmatched junction bases numbered 4, after V lost 5 bases and J lost 6 bases. CDR3 bases: TGTGCCAGCAGCCCAGGACAGGGGGGTCAGCCCCAGCATTTT. Translated: CASSPGQGGQPQHF.

This rearrangement joins TRBV2 to TRBJ2-7; 9 bases fit TRBD1. The V segment lost 2 bases and the J segment 6 bases; nucleotides outside the gene matches: 5. Germline CDR1 SNHLY, CDR2 FYNNEI. The CDR3 has 14 amino acids. CDR3 in amino acids: CASSERNRGPEQYF. CDR3 in DNA: TGTGCCAGCAGTGAACGGAACAGGGGGCCCGAGCAGTACTTC. The full variable domain, with the rest looked up from reference TRBV2 and TRBJ2-7, is EPEVTQTPSHQVTQMGQEVILRCVPISNHLYFYWYRQILGQKVEFLVSFYNNEISEKSEIFDDQFSVERPDGSNFTLKIRSTKLEDSAMYFCASSERNRGPEQYFGPGTRLTVT.

This rearrangement joins TRBV21-1 to TRBJ1-3; the listed D gene, TRBD1, was not tested against the DNA. TRBV21-1 corresponds to a pseudogene. This CDR3 region has 14 residues. CDR3 nucleotides: TGTGCCAGCAGGGGGGACAGGGAGGGAAACACCATATATTTT. This codes for CASRGDREGNTIYF.

This clone was seen more than once but under ten times. This rearrangement joins TRBV19 to TRBJ2-2, with D possibly matching TRBD1 (6 bases). The ends were cut back, 4 bases at V and 4 bases at J, with 19 bases in the middle. Germline V gene lookup returns CDR1 LNHDA and CDR2 SQIVND (reference sequence). This CDR3 contains 17 residues. In nucleotides, the CDR3 is TGTGCCAGTAGTAATGCGGCCGGGACAAAACTCACCGGGGAGCTGTTTTTT. Translated, it gives CASSNAAGTKLTGELFF.

The chain couples TRBV25-1 to TRBJ2-2; 9 bases are shared with TRBD2. CDR1 is MGHDK and CDR2 is SYGVNS in the germline V gene. J was trimmed by 6 bases and V by 3 bases; bases with no gene match: 2. The CDR3 spans 14 residues. The CDR3 nucleotides are TGTGCCAGCAGTGAGGGACTAGCCCCCGGGGAGCTGTTTTTT. This translates into CASSEGLAPGELFF.

The chain couples TRBV28 to TRBJ1-3; 8 nucleotides agree with TRBD1. Germline V gene data show CDR1 as MDHEN and CDR2 as SYDVKM. The CDR3 covers 17 residues. V lost 3 bases, J lost 4 bases, and 11 bases stayed unmatched. Here the CDR3 DNA reads TGTGCCAGCAGTTTCAGTCCCGGGACAGGCCCCGGAAACACCATATATTTT. It encodes CASSFSPGTGPGNTIYF.

This clone has a single count. The genes are TRBV19 and TRBJ2-2, with TRBD1 identical over 10 bases. Germline V gene data show CDR1 as LNHDA and CDR2 as SQIVND (reference sequence). The CDR3 spans 14 residues. V trimming: 10 bases; J trimming: 8 bases; junction bases outside the gene matches: 10. The CDR3 DNA sequence: TGTGCCACCGCCCGACAGGGGGCGAGGGGGGAGCTGTTTTTT. Translation: CATARQGARGELFF. Filled out from reference TRBV19 and TRBJ2-2, the complete variable domain reads DGGITQSPKYLFRKEGQNVTLSCEQNLNHDAMYWYRQDPGQGLRLIYYSQIVNDFQKGDIAEGYSVSREKKESFPLTVTSAQKNPTAFYLCATARQGARGELFFGEGSRLTVL.

This CDR3 reads CASSQRTGQGYTEAFF. The CDR3 DNA reads TGCGCCAGCAGCCAGAGAACGGGACAGGGGTACACTGAAGCTTTCTTT. The chain combines TRBV4-1 with TRBJ1-1, with TRBD1 matching over 10 bases. Germline V gene data show CDR1 as MGHRA and CDR2 as YSYEKL. The CDR3 contains 16 residues. The V gene end was trimmed by 3 bases and the J gene end by 3 bases; junction bases not matched to a gene: 7.

J is TRBJ1-2 and V is TRBV4-2; 7 bases agree with TRBD1. CDR1 is LGHNA and CDR2 is YNFKEQ in the germline V gene. Unmatched junction bases numbered 14, after V lost 4 bases and J lost 6 bases. This CDR3 has 16 amino acids. The CDR3 sequence is CASSLGGGDLGDGYTF. The DNA of the CDR3 is TGTGCCAGCAGCCTCGGAGGGGGCGATTTAGGCGATGGCTACACCTTC.

This chain connects TRBV7-9 to TRBJ2-3, with 9 bases aligning to TRBD1. The trim removed 5 bases at V and 6 bases at J, leaving 6 bases unmatched. This CDR3 has 14 amino acids. From germline, CDR1 is SEHNR and CDR2 FQNEAQ (reference sequence). CDR3 nucleotide sequence: TGTGCCAGCAGCCGGGACAGGGCTCTCGATACGCAGTATTTT. The encoded protein is CASSRDRALDTQYF.

This clone was found once. V usage is TRBV28 and J usage is TRBJ1-1; TRBD1 aligns across 7 bases. Germline CDR1 MDHEN, CDR2 SYDVKM. V shed 2 bases and J 0 bases; nucleotides not matched to a gene: 3. The CDR3 runs to 15 residues. In DNA form, the CDR3 reads TGTGCCAGCAGTTTAGGGGACAGAATGAACACTGAAGCTTTCTTT. This codes for CASSLGDRMNTEAFF.

This clone was recorded only once. The CDR3: CASSAQIGGTQYF. The CDR3 DNA follows: TGTGCCAGCAGCGCACAAATCGGGGGGACCCAGTACTTC. This chain joins TRBV7-9 and TRBJ2-5; D is possibly TRBD2 (6 bases). This CDR3 contains 13 residues. Germline V gene data show CDR1 as SEHNR and CDR2 as FQNEAQ (reference sequence). V was trimmed by 5 bases and J by 7 bases, leaving 14 bases between them.

The V call is TRBV28, the J call TRBJ1-2; D call uncertain. This CDR3 contains 14 residues. Germline assignment: CDR1 MDHEN and CDR2 SYDVKM. V dropped 3 bases and J dropped 1 base, with 9 bases sitting between them. The chain's CDR3 is CASSFPGSNYGYTF. DNA for the CDR3: TGTGCCAGCAGTTTCCCAGGTAGTAACTATGGCTACACCTTC.

The chain combines TRBV12-3 or TRBV12-4 with TRBJ1-1, with D unresolved. Trimming took 2 bases from V and 6 from J, leaving 7 bases between them. The length of the CDR3 is 12 residues. In DNA form, the CDR3 reads TGTGCCAGCAGTTTATTAGTAGCTGAAGCTTTCTTT. It translates to CASSLLVAEAFF.

The chain has TRBV7-6 and TRBJ2-1, with a tentative D call TRBD2 (7 bases). CDR1 SGHVS and CDR2 FNYEAQ come from the germline V gene. V was shortened by 1 base and J by 8 bases, with 18 bases between the two germline ends. The CDR3 loop spans 16 amino acids. The CDR3 is CASSLVAGALGDEQFF. The CDR3 DNA follows: TGTGCCAGCAGCTTAGTTGCGGGGGCGTTGGGCGATGAGCAGTTCTTC.

This chain joins TRBV11-1 and TRBJ1-2; 7 bases map to TRBD1. CDR1 is SGHAT and CDR2 is FQDESV in the germline V gene (reference sequence). The CDR3 spans 15 residues. V was clipped by 6 bases and J by 4 bases; unmatched bases: 11. The CDR3 DNA sequence: TGTGCCAGCAGTCACGACCGGGACAGACCCTATGGCTACACCTTC. It codes for CASSHDRDRPYGYTF. The whole variable domain, filled in from reference TRBV11-1 and TRBJ1-2, reads EAEVAQSPRYKITEKSQAVAFWCDPISGHATLYWYRQILGQGPELLVQFQDESVVDDSQLPKDRFSAERLKGVDSTLKIQPAELGDSAMYLCASSHDRDRPYGYTFGSGTRLTVV.

The genes are TRBV19 and TRBJ2-5; D possibly corresponds to TRBD2 (6 bases). The CDR3 runs to 17 residues. Trimming shortened V by 1 base and J by 7 bases, and 22 bases separated the two germline ends. Looked up from germline, CDR1 is LNHDA and CDR2 is SQIVND (reference sequence). The CDR3 is CASSIAQGRAGPGTQYF. The CDR3 bases are TGTGCCAGTAGTATAGCCCAAGGACGCGCGGGACCGGGGACCCAGTACTTC.

The chain links TRBV28 to TRBJ1-2; TRBD1 aligns across 7 bases. Germline V lookup: CDR1 MDHEN, CDR2 SYDVKM. The trim removed 3 bases at V and 7 bases at J, leaving 14 bases unmatched. The CDR3 is 16 residues long. CDR3 amino acids: CASSFNTQGGLGGYTF. Here the CDR3 DNA reads TGTGCCAGCAGTTTTAATACCCAGGGGGGACTAGGTGGCTACACCTTC.

In DNA form, the CDR3 reads TGTGCCAGCAGTTTATATGGACGAGAGGTAAAGGGAGATGAAGCTTTCTTT. Translated: CASSLYGREVKGDEAFF. The chain joins TRBV27 to TRBJ1-1; no clear D gene. The CDR3 length is 17 residues. Germline values: CDR1 MNHEY, CDR2 SMNVEV (reference sequence). Trimming removed 1 base at V and 7 bases at J, with 22 bases between.